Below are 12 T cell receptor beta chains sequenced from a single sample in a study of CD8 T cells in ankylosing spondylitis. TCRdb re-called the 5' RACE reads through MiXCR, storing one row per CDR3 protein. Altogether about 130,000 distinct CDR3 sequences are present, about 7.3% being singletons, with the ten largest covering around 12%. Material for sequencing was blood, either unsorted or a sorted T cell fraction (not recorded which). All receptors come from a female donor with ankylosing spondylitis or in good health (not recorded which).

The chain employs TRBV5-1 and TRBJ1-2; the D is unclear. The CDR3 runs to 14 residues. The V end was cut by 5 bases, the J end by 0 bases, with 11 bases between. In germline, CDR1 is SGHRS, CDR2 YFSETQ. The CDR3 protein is CASREWQANYGYTF. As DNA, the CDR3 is TGCGCCAGCAGAGAATGGCAGGCTAACTATGGCTACACCTTC.

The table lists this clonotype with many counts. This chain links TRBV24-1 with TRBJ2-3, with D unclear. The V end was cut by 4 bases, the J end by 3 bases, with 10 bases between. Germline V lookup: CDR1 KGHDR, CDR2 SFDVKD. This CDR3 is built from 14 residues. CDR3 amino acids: CATSDSVGTDTQYF. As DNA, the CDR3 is TGTGCCACCAGTGACTCTGTCGGTACAGATACGCAGTATTTT.

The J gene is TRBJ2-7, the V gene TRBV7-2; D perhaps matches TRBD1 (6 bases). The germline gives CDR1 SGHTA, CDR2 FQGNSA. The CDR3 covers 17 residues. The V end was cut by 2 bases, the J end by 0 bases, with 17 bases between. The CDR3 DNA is TGTGCCAGCAGCTTATCAGGGGCCGGACAGAACTCCTACGAGCAGTACTTC. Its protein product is CASSLSGAGQNSYEQYF. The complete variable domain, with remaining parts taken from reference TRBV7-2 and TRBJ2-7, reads GAGVSQSPSNKVTEKGKDVELRCDPISGHTALYWYRQSLGQGLEFLIYFQGNSAPDKSGLPSDRFSAERTGGSVSTLTIQRTQQEDSAVYLCASSLSGAGQNSYEQYFGPGTRLTVT.

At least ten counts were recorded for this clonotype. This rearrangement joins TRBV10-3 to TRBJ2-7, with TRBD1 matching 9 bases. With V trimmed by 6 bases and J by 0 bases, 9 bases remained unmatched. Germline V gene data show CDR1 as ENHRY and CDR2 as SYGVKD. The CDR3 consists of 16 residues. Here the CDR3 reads CAISRTGTGSSYEQYF. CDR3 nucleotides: TGTGCCATCAGCCGAACCGGGACAGGGAGCTCCTACGAGCAGTACTTC.

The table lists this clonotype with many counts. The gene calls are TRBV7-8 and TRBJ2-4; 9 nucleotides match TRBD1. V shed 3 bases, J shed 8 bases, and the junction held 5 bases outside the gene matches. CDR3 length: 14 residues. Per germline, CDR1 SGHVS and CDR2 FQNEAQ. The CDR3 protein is CASSLDRGRDIQYF. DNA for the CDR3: TGTGCCAGCAGCTTGGACAGGGGCCGGGACATTCAGTACTTC.

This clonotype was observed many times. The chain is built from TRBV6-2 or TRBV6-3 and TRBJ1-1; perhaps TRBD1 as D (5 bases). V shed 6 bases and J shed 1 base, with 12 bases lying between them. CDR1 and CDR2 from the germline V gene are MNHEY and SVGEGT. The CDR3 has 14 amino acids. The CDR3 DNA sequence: TGTGCCAGCAGAAAGTTAGGGACGAACACTGAAGCTTTCTTT. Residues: CASRKLGTNTEAFF.

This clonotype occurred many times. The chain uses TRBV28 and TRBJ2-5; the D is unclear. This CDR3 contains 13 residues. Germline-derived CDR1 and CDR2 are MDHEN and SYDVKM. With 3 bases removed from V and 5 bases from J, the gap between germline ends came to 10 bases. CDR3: CASSFPSLETQYF. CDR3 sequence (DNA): TGTGCCAGCAGTTTTCCCAGTTTGGAGACCCAGTACTTC.

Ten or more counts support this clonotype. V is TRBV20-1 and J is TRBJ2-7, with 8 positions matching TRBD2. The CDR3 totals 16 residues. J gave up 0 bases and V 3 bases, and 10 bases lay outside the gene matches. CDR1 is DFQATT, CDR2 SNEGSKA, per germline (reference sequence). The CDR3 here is CSASSSRGGNSYEQYF. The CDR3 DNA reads TGCAGTGCTAGCTCTTCTCGCGGGGGGAACTCCTACGAGCAGTACTTC.

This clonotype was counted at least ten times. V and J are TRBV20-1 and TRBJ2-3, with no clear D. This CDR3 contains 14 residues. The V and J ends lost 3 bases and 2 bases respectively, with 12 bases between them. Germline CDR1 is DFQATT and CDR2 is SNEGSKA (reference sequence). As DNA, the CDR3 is TGCAGTGCTAGTCCCCTCATATTCACAGATACGCAGTATTTT. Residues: CSASPLIFTDTQYF.

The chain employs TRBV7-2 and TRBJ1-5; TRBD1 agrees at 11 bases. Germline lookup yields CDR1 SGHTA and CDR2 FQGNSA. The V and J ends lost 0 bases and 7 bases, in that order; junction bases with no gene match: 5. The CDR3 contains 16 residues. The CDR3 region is CASSLAGQGAKQPQHF. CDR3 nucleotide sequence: TGTGCCAGCAGCTTAGCAGGACAGGGGGCAAAACAGCCCCAGCATTTT.

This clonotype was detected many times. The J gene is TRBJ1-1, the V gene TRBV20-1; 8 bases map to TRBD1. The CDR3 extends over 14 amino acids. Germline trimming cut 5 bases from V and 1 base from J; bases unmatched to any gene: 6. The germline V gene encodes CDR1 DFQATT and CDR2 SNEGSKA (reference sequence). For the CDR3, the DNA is TGCAGTGCTCGTCAGGGGGCTCAGAACACTGAAGCTTTCTTT. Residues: CSARQGAQNTEAFF.

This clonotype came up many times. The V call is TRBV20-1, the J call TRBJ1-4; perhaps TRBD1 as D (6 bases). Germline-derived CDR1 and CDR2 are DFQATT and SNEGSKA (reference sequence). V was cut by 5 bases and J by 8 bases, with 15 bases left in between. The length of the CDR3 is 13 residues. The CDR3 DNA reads TGCAGTGCTTACAGGGTAGATGGCGAAAAACTGTTTTTT. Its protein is CSAYRVDGEKLFF.